This TCR beta chain was recorded in a study of cytomegalovirus exposure and HLA in healthy donors. Germline assignment: CDR1 DFQATT and CDR2 SNEGSKA (reference sequence). V shed 7 bases and J shed 1 base, with 7 bases lying between them. The CDR3 runs 11 residues. The study, taken as a whole, reports: With DRB1 most and HLA-C fewest, TCR association rates differed between HLA loci in a later analysis. The authors confirmed in vitro that a few CMV-associated chains were specific for CMV antigens.

The PCR employed 60 Vbeta primers together with 13 Jbeta primers. Repertoires were generated with immunoSEQ multiplex PCR, while TCRdb's copy carries only in-frame clones and drops some. This sample has about 130,000 clones, with over 60% found just once. Details on this clone: The antigen is undetermined.

The sequencing sample was made of PBMCs. The clonotype originates from a male donor in good health and CMV-seropositive. The chain carries TRBV20-1 and TRBJ2-5; D call uncertain. In DNA, the CDR3 is TGCAGTGGACAAGTCCAAGAGACCCAGTACTTC. Protein sequence: CSGQVQETQYF.